Following are 20 T cell receptor beta chains from one sample sequenced in a study of identical twins. TCRdb ran MiXCR on the 5' RACE reads and lists one entry per CDR3 protein. The sample carries approximately 230,000 distinct CDR3 sequences, 5.5% to 7.5% recorded once. The sample also formed part of further work on T cells expressing NK-cell markers.

What was sequenced was CD8+ T cells sorted from blood. Receptors originate from a woman aged 18 to 35 in good health.

This clonotype was counted once. V is TRBV5-6 and J is TRBJ2-1; D gene ambiguous. V was shortened by 4 bases and J by 8 bases, with 13 bases between the two germline ends. The germline V gene has CDR1 SGHDT and CDR2 YYEEEE. This CDR3 spans 13 amino acids. The CDR3 region is CASSPGLLYEQFF. For the CDR3, the DNA is TGTGCCAGCAGCCCCGGGCTCCTCTATGAGCAGTTCTTC.

This clonotype was picked up many times. The chain's CDR3 is CASSEERVQWSSTQYF. The CDR3 DNA is TGTGCCAGCAGCGAAGAGCGTGTTCAATGGTCTAGTACGCAGTATTTT. The J gene is TRBJ2-3, the V gene TRBV21-1. TRBV21-1 is listed as a pseudogene. The CDR3 has 16 residues.

The V gene is TRBV29-1, the J gene TRBJ1-2; D possibly corresponds to TRBD1 (5 bases). The CDR3 length is 14 residues. Germline V CDR1 and CDR2: SQVTM, ANQGSEA. V was pared by 5 bases and J by 5 bases, with 18 bases between. CDR3 DNA: TGCAGCGTTCCCAAAGGGGCCGTTGGGTATGGCTACACCTTC. Translated: CSVPKGAVGYGYTF.

This chain links TRBV7-2 with TRBJ2-7, with D possibly matching TRBD1 (6 bases). This CDR3 contains 15 residues. Per germline, CDR1 SGHTA and CDR2 FQGNSA. V dropped 2 bases and J dropped 0 bases, with 11 bases sitting between them. CDR3 loop: CASSLYRGHSYEQYF. The CDR3 nucleotides read TGTGCCAGCAGCTTATACCGGGGACACTCCTACGAGCAGTACTTC.

The chain joins TRBV29-1 to TRBJ2-7; weak D call: TRBD2 (5 bases). Germline CDR1 is SQVTM and CDR2 is ANQGSEA. The CDR3 has 12 residues. V gave up 7 bases and J gave up 2 bases, with 12 bases separating them. CDR3 residues: CSALYGAYEQYF. The CDR3 DNA follows: TGCAGCGCCCTTTACGGGGCCTACGAGCAGTACTTC.

This clonotype showed up many times. V usage is TRBV3-1 and J usage is TRBJ1-1, with D possibly matching TRBD1 (5 bases). The germline CDR1 and CDR2 sequences are LGHDT and YNNKEL (reference sequence). CDR3 length: 12 residues. The V gene lost 3 bases and the J gene lost 8 bases, with 10 bases spanning the gap. The CDR3 DNA reads as TGTGCCAGCAGCCAGGAGGGGAGGGAAGCTTTCTTT. Encoded protein: CASSQEGREAFF.

V is TRBV27 and J is TRBJ2-1; 11 bases are shared with TRBD2. The CDR3 runs 16 residues. V trimming: 5 bases; J trimming: 2 bases; junction bases outside the gene matches: 5. Germline-derived CDR1 and CDR2 are MNHEY and SMNVEV (reference sequence). The CDR3 region has the DNA TGTGCCAGCAGTCCACGGGGACTAGCGGCCTACAATGAGCAGTTCTTC. It translates to CASSPRGLAAYNEQFF.

In this sample, this clonotype turned up a few times. This sequence joins TRBV7-9 and TRBJ1-1; D gene uncertain. This CDR3 has 12 amino acids. From germline, CDR1 is SEHNR and CDR2 FQNEAQ (reference sequence). As DNA, the CDR3 is TGTGCACGCTCGCCCCCCCACAGTGAAGCTTTCTTT. It yields the protein CARSPPHSEAFF.

This clonotype was counted a few times. This chain links TRBV6-1 with TRBJ2-1, with 7 bases aligning to TRBD2. The germline gives CDR1 MNHNS, CDR2 SASEGT. The CDR3 covers 14 residues. The trim removed 6 bases at V and 1 base at J, leaving 3 bases unmatched. The CDR3 here is CASRGGGSYNEQFF. DNA for the CDR3: TGTGCCAGCAGAGGCGGGGGTTCCTACAATGAGCAGTTCTTC.

This sequence joins TRBV29-1 and TRBJ2-7, with D hard to call. V was clipped by 0 bases and J by 6 bases, with 9 bases between them. The CDR3 runs 12 residues. The germline V gene encodes CDR1 SQVTM and CDR2 ANQGSEA. For the CDR3, the DNA is TGCAGCGTTGAAGACCCCGGGTCCGAGCAGTACTTC. Its protein is CSVEDPGSEQYF.

This clonotype was recorded at least ten times. V usage is TRBV5-1 and J usage is TRBJ2-5; D is perhaps TRBD1 or TRBD2 (5 bases each). There are 13 residues in the CDR3. The germline gives CDR1 SGHRS, CDR2 YFSETQ. V dropped 3 bases and J dropped 2 bases, with 8 bases sitting between them. In DNA form, the CDR3 reads TGCGCCAGCAGCTGGGGGTTGCAAGAGACCCAGTACTTC. Translated: CASSWGLQETQYF.

This clonotype was observed a handful of times. V gene TRBV5-5 combines with J gene TRBJ1-1; D gene unclear. The germline V gene encodes CDR1 SGHKS and CDR2 YYEKEE (reference sequence). V gave up 2 bases and J gave up 4 bases, with 9 bases separating them. This CDR3 region has 13 residues. CDR3 region: CASSFREGTEAFF. The DNA of the CDR3 is TGTGCCAGCAGCTTTCGGGAGGGCACTGAAGCTTTCTTT.

This clonotype occurred a few times. The chain combines TRBV3-1 with TRBJ1-2; the match to TRBD1 covers 8 bases. The CDR3 covers 17 residues. The germline CDR1 and CDR2 sequences are LGHDT and YNNKEL (reference sequence). The trim removed 0 bases at V and 0 bases at J, leaving 6 bases unmatched. Written as DNA, the CDR3 is TGTGCCAGCAGCCAAGATGGTACGACAGGGGCTAACTATGGCTACACCTTC. Translating it yields CASSQDGTTGANYGYTF.

This clonotype was found many times. This rearrangement joins TRBV5-1 to TRBJ1-2, with 9 bases matching TRBD1. From germline, CDR1 is SGHRS and CDR2 YFSETQ. With 5 bases clipped from V and 8 bases from J, the junction kept 10 bases outside the gene matches. CDR3 size: 14 residues. As DNA, the CDR3 is TGCGCCAGCAGTCCGGGACAGGGTTTCCCCGGCTACACCTTC. As protein: CASSPGQGFPGYTF.

This clonotype has only a few counts. The rearrangement links TRBV27 to TRBJ2-1; no definite D call. V was shortened by 10 bases and J by 6 bases, with 16 bases between the two germline ends. The CDR3 is 13 residues long. Germline lookup yields CDR1 MNHEY and CDR2 SMNVEV (reference sequence). The CDR3 here is CATHETGRNEQFF. DNA of the CDR3: TGTGCCACTCACGAGACGGGCCGCAATGAGCAGTTCTTC.

The V and J genes are TRBV6-1 and TRBJ1-2, with D hard to call. Germline CDR1 reads MNHNS; CDR2 reads SASEGT. The CDR3 has 13 amino acids. Deletions cut 7 bases from V and 2 bases from J, with 11 bases between. Here the CDR3 reads CASTPSLNYGYTF. In nucleotides, the CDR3 is TGTGCCAGCACCCCGTCGTTAAACTATGGCTACACCTTC.

This clonotype occurred a few times. The genes are TRBV6-1 and TRBJ2-5, with a tentative D call TRBD2 (6 bases). The CDR3 runs to 15 residues. V was trimmed by 6 bases and J by 3 bases, leaving 17 bases between them. Germline V gives CDR1 MNHNS, CDR2 SASEGT. The CDR3 spells CASSPGGVVEETQYF. CDR3 bases: TGTGCCAGCAGCCCCGGAGGGGTTGTAGAAGAGACCCAGTACTTC.

This clonotype was recorded many times. The gene calls are TRBV5-6 and TRBJ2-1; TRBD2 matches at 13 bases. The CDR3 runs to 13 residues. Germline values: CDR1 SGHDT, CDR2 YYEEEE. Trimming removed 4 bases from V and 10 bases from J; junction bases left unmatched: 2. The DNA of the CDR3 is TGTGCCAGCAGCGCGGGACTAGCGGGAGAGCAGTTCTTC. It yields the protein CASSAGLAGEQFF.

This clonotype was observed a handful of times. As DNA, the CDR3 is TGCAGCGCTCCAGATTTGCAAGAGACCCAGTACTTC. Translated: CSAPDLQETQYF. The gene calls are TRBV29-1 and TRBJ2-5, with no clear D. CDR3 length: 12 residues. V dropped 7 bases and J dropped 2 bases, with 11 bases sitting between them. Germline CDR1 reads SQVTM; CDR2 reads ANQGSEA.

V usage is TRBV12-3 or TRBV12-4 and J usage is TRBJ2-4; 8 nucleotides agree with TRBD1. J was trimmed by 2 bases and V by 6 bases; bases with no gene match: 12. The CDR3 is 17 residues long. As DNA, the CDR3 is TGTGCCAGCAGCCTTACTCCGGGACAGGAATCCAAAAACATTCAGTACTTC. Translation: CASSLTPGQESKNIQYF.